This T cell receptor (beta chain) was identified in a study of cytomegalovirus exposure and HLA in healthy donors. The wider study: A previous analysis identified around 120 million unique TCR beta sequences derived from some 170 million T cells.

Regarding this clone: Its antigen is unidentified.

A multiplex PCR was run with 60 Vbeta primers and 13 Jbeta primers. This table comes from immunoSEQ multiplex PCR, and its TCRdb copy is limited to in-frame clones, with some not included. The sample holds about 140,000 clones, more than 60% seen once. Trimming shortened V by 5 bases and J by 6 bases, and 16 bases separated the two germline ends. Germline loops: CDR1 SGHDN, CDR2 FVKESK. This CDR3 is 14 amino acids long. General study points: Judged likely to be a sequencing artifact was a cluster of highly shared sequence variants.

The clonotype comes from a man between 18 and 35 years old in good health and CMV-seropositive. The chain employs TRBV14 and TRBJ1-1, with D possibly being TRBD1 (6 bases). The sequenced sample was PBMCs. The CDR3 nucleotides read TGTGCCAGCAGCGAGAATCTACAGGGCGCTGAAGCTTTCTTT. Translating it yields CASSENLQGAEAFF.